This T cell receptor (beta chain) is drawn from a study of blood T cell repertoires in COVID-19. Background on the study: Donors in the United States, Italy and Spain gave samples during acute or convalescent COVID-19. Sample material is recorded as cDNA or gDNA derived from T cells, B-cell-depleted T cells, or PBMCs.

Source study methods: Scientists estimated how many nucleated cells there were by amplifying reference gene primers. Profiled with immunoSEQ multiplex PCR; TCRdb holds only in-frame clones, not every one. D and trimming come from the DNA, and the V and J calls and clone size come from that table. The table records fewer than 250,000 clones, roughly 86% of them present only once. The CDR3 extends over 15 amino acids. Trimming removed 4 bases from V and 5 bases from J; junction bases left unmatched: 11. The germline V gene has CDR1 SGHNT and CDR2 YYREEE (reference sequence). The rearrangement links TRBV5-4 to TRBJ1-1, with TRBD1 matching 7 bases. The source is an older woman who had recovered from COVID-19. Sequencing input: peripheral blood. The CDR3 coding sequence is TGTGCCAGCAGCGGAAAAACAGGGGCGGCTACTGAAGCTTTCTTT. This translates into CASSGKTGAATEAFF.